Listed below are T cell receptor beta chains from one sample, sequenced in a study of blood T cells in healthy people across ages. Using its own MiXCR run on the 5' RACE reads, TCRdb lists one record per CDR3 protein. The sample has over 1,500,000 distinct CDR3 sequences; just under 50% are singletons. The sequencing input was blood. The receptors shown here come from a woman between 40 and 55 years old in good health. Each CDR3 is given with its conserved first and last residue. A D gene is named only where the DNA matches it firmly. Some rows mark clone size as missing; the rest say once, few, many or name a class of expanded clone.

d_gene,j_gene,abundance,v_gene,CDR3nt,CDR3aa
.,TRBJ1-6,.,TRBV28,TGTGCCAGCGATGGGACGGGGGAAGGTAATTCACCCCTCCACTTT,CASDGTGEGNSPLHF
.,TRBJ2-5,many,TRBV12-3/TRBV12-4,TGTGCCAGCAGCCTACCCTCAGGGGCGACCCAGTACTTC,CASSLPSGATQYF
.,TRBJ2-3,.,TRBV7-9,TGTGCCAGCAGCCTGTTTCAGAGCAGCACAGATACGCAGTATTTT,CASSLFQSSTDTQYF
TRBD1,TRBJ2-3,.,TRBV5-1,TGCGCCAGCAGCTTGGCCCCACAGGGGAGCACAGATACGCAGTATTTT,CASSLAPQGSTDTQYF
.,TRBJ2-7,.,TRBV7-2,TGTGCCAGCAGTCTGGATGTGGGGGGGCATCGCGAGCAGTACTTC,CASSLDVGGHREQYF
TRBD1,TRBJ1-5,once,TRBV18,TGTGCCAGCTCACCAAAAACGACAGGGGCCCATCAGCCCCAGCATTTT,CASSPKTTGAHQPQHF
TRBD2,TRBJ2-1,few,TRBV10-3,TGTGCCATCAGTGGTACGGGACTAGCGGGGGCCCCAACCCAACATGAGCAGTTCTTC,CAISGTGLAGAPTQHEQFF
TRBD1,TRBJ1-2,.,TRBV18,TGTGCCAGCTCACCACCCGCAGGGGGCCACTATGGCTACACCTTC,CASSPPAGGHYGYTF
TRBD2,TRBJ2-1,.,TRBV28,TGTGCCAGCAGACCTCCGGGACTAGCCCAAGAGACCCAGTTCTTC,CASRPPGLAQETQFF
TRBD1,TRBJ1-1,.,TRBV3-1,TGTGCCAGCAGCCACAGGGGGGTGGTTGAAGCTTTCTTT,CASSHRGVVEAFF
TRBD1,TRBJ2-7,.,TRBV2,TGTGCCAGCAGTGAGGATCAGGGGGCCCCAGGAGCCCAGTACTTC,CASSEDQGAPGAQYF
.,TRBJ1-6,.,TRBV27,TGTGCCAGCAGTTCAACAGGGATGATAAATTCACCCCTCCACTTT,CASSSTGMINSPLHF
TRBD1,TRBJ2-2,.,TRBV3-1,TGTGCCAGCAGCATAAGGACAGGAACAAACACCGGGGAGCTGTTTTTT,CASSIRTGTNTGELFF
.,TRBJ1-5,.,TRBV5-6,TGTGCCAGCAGCTTGGGGTATGGGGATCAGCCCCAGCATTTT,CASSLGYGDQPQHF
TRBD1,TRBJ2-5,.,TRBV6-1,TGTGCCAGCAGTAAGCAAAAGGGGACAGGGGGAGAGACCCAGTACTTC,CASSKQKGTGGETQYF
.,TRBJ2-1,.,TRBV2,TGTGCCAGCAGTAGGATTGAGCAGTTCTTC,CASSRIEQFF
.,TRBJ2-3,few,TRBV7-2,TGTGCCAGCAGCTTCGAGGGGCCACAGGATACGCAGTATTTT,CASSFEGPQDTQYF
TRBD1,TRBJ2-5,.,TRBV5-1,TGCGCCAGCAGCTTGGTGGACAGGGGAGTCCAAGAGACCCAGTACTTC,CASSLVDRGVQETQYF
.,TRBJ2-7,.,TRBV28,TGTGCCAGCAGTTGTTTGGGGGGTCGGGAGCAGTACTTC,CASSCLGGREQYF
TRBD1,TRBJ2-7,.,TRBV18,TGTGCCAGCTCACCAACGGAGGGACAGGGTCCCCCCTACGAGCAGTACTTC,CASSPTEGQGPPYEQYF
TRBD1,TRBJ1-1,.,TRBV7-2,TGTGCCAGCAGATACCTGACAGGGCCCTCTGGAACTGAAGCTTTCTTT,CASRYLTGPSGTEAFF
TRBD2,TRBJ2-3,few,TRBV11-1,TGTGCCAGCAGCCTCGGACTAGCGGGGGGGGTAGATACGCAGTATTTT,CASSLGLAGGVDTQYF
TRBD1,TRBJ2-3,.,TRBV7-9,TGTGCCAGCAGCACCGGACAGGGCTGGGATACGCAGTATTTT,CASSTGQGWDTQYF
.,TRBJ2-1,.,TRBV5-1,TGCGCCAGCAGCTCAAGGGGGCCCGGGACTAGTCCCTACAATGAGCAGTTATTC,CASSSRGPGTSPYNEQLF
TRBD2,TRBJ2-2,.,TRBV6-5,TGTGCCAGCAGCTTGCTCGGGACTAGCGGGCTAAGGAACACCGGGGAGCTGTTTTTT,CASSLLGTSGLRNTGELFF
.,TRBJ1-5,.,TRBV10-3,TGTGCCATCAGTGATGGGCAGGGCAATCAGCCCCAGCATTTT,CAISDGQGNQPQHF
.,TRBJ1-6,once,TRBV4-2,TGTGCCGCAAGGGCGAGCTCCTATAATTCACCCCTCCACTTT,CAARASSYNSPLHF
TRBD1,TRBJ2-3,few,TRBV20-1,TGCAGTGGTCTGGGGACAGTCGGAGATACGCAGTATTTT,CSGLGTVGDTQYF
.,TRBJ2-7,few,TRBV11-2,TGTGCCAGCAGCTTAGGGGCTGGGACGGGGACCTACGAGCAGTACTTC,CASSLGAGTGTYEQYF
TRBD2,TRBJ2-1,.,TRBV5-1,TGCGCCAGCAGATCTAGCGGGGGGGACTACGAGCAGTTCTTC,CASRSSGGDYEQFF
TRBD2,TRBJ2-1,few,TRBV20-1,TGCAGCAAGAGCGGGGGGGCCGCTAATGAGCAGTTCTTC,CSKSGGAANEQFF
.,TRBJ2-1,.,TRBV13,TGTGCCAGCAGCTTAGACCGAGGGCCAGATGAGCAGTTCTTC,CASSLDRGPDEQFF
.,TRBJ1-2,once,TRBV9,TGTGCCAGCAGCGTAACGACAAACTCGGGGGGCTACACCTTC,CASSVTTNSGGYTF
TRBD1,TRBJ2-1,few,TRBV24-1,TGTGCCACCAGAAAAGGGACAGGGGTGTCCTACAATGAGCAGTTCTTC,CATRKGTGVSYNEQFF
.,TRBJ2-1,.,TRBV29-1,TGCAGCGTTGGGGGGCATTCAGGGTTCTTC,CSVGGHSGFF
.,TRBJ1-2,.,TRBV29-1,TGCAGCGTTCTTCAGCTTTTCGCTGGCTACACCTTC,CSVLQLFAGYTF
.,TRBJ1-1,.,TRBV29-1,TGCAGCGTCCCCCCAGCGATAAACACTGAAGCTTTCTTT,CSVPPAINTEAFF
TRBD2,TRBJ2-1,.,TRBV12-3/TRBV12-4,TGTGCCAGCAGCGGTAGCGGGGGGGCGGCCAATGAGCAGTTCTTC,CASSGSGGAANEQFF
TRBD2,TRBJ2-1,few,TRBV7-2,TGTGCCAGCAGCTACATAGCGGGGGGGTTATCAAATGAGCAGTTCTTC,CASSYIAGGLSNEQFF
TRBD1,TRBJ2-5,.,TRBV9,TGTGCCAGCAGCGTAGGGGGACAGGGAAGTAAAGAGACCCAGTACTTC,CASSVGGQGSKETQYF
TRBD2,TRBJ2-5,.,TRBV20-1,TGCAGTGCTAGAGTTGGAACGGGACTACAAGAGACCCAGTACTTC,CSARVGTGLQETQYF
TRBD1,TRBJ2-7,many,TRBV12-3/TRBV12-4,TGTGCCAGCAGACTGGGACAGGGGGCCTACGAGCAGTACTTC,CASRLGQGAYEQYF
.,TRBJ1-2,.,TRBV7-9,TGTGCCAGCAGCTCATCGGGACGGACCTTAAACCTCTATGGCTACACCTTC,CASSSSGRTLNLYGYTF
.,TRBJ2-3,.,TRBV3-1,TGTGCCAGCAGCCAAGACAGGGGCCCGCCTCGTACGCAGTATTTT,CASSQDRGPPRTQYF
.,TRBJ2-1,.,TRBV7-6,TGTGCCAGCAGCTTATTCGGGTTCCCCAATGAGCAGTTCTTC,CASSLFGFPNEQFF
.,TRBJ1-2,.,TRBV6-1,TGTGCCAGCAGTGAAACTAGGGTTTGGTATGGCTACACCTTC,CASSETRVWYGYTF
TRBD1,TRBJ1-5,.,TRBV7-2,TGTGCCAGCAGCCCCGGACAGGGAGTCATTTCGCCTCAGCCCCAGCATTTT,CASSPGQGVISPQPQHF
.,TRBJ1-2,.,TRBV7-8,TGTGCCAGCAGCTTAGAGCACTCCACTAACTATGGCTACACCTTC,CASSLEHSTNYGYTF
.,TRBJ2-5,.,TRBV7-3,TGTGCCAGCAGCCTCCTAGCTCGAGGGCCGGACCCTCAAGAGACCCAGTACTTC,CASSLLARGPDPQETQYF